This section outlines one TCR beta chain sequence together with its context. This record belongs to a study of tumor-infiltrating lymphocytes in oesophageal squamous cell carcinoma. TCRdb ran MiXCR on the PCR reads and lists one entry per CDR3 protein. The sample carries about 25,000 distinct CDR3 sequences, 30% to 40% recorded once. The sample consisted of esophageal tumor tissue. This TCR was sampled from a male donor with esophageal squamous cell carcinoma.

The CDR3 here is CASGGDTQYF. CDR3 nucleotides: TGTGCCAGCGGTGGAGATACGCAGTATTTT. J is TRBJ2-3 and V is TRBV6-1; no firm D call. There are 10 residues in the CDR3. Germline lookup yields CDR1 MNHNS and CDR2 SASEGT. V was trimmed by 8 bases and J by 5 bases, leaving 5 bases between them.